The clone carrying this T cell receptor beta chain was seen a handful of times. Its antigen is not identified. The J segment lost 3 bases and the V segment lost 8 bases, leaving 9 bases of the junction unmatched. This CDR3 is 14 amino acids long. CDR1 is LNHDA, CDR2 SQIVND, per germline (reference sequence). Sequencing targeted expressed TCRB transcripts, as all isolated RNA had been reverse transcribed. Regulatory, naive and central memory T cell samples averaged roughly 4 million reads. Only in-frame clones appear in the TCRdb table, and some are missing; sequencing was by immunoSEQ multiplex PCR. The table records around 690,000 clones, around 12% of them present only once. The entry originates in a study of beta chain features in type 1 diabetes. Study-level results: Among all four CD4+ subsets, Type 1 diabetes patients had TCRB CDR3s that were moderately but significantly shorter.

The specimen was naive CD4+ T cells from blood. The rearrangement uses TRBV19 and TRBJ2-5; 7 bases are shared with TRBD1. This TCR derives from a young man with type 1 diabetes. This chain's CDR3 is CASANTGAKETQYF. The CDR3 nucleotides are TGTGCCAGTGCCAACACAGGGGCAAAAGAGACCCAGTACTTC.